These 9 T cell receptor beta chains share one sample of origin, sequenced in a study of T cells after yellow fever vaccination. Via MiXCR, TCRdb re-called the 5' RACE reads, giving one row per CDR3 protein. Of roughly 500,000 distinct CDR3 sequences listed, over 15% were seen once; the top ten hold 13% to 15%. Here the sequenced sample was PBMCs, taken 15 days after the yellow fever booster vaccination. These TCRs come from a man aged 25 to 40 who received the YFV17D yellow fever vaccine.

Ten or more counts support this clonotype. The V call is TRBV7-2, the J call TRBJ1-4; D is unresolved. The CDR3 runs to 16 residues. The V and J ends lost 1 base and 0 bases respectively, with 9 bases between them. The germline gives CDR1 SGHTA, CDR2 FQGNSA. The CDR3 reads CASSLGRLTTNEKLFF. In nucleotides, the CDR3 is TGTGCCAGCAGCTTAGGGCGACTGACAACTAATGAAAAACTGTTTTTT.

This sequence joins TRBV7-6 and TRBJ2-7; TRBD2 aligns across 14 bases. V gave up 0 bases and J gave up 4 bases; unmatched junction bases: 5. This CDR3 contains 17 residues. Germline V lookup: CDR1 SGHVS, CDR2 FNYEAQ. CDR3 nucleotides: TGTGCCAGCAGCTTAGCGTCTGGGACTAGCGGGAGTTACGAGCAGTACTTC. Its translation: CASSLASGTSGSYEQYF.

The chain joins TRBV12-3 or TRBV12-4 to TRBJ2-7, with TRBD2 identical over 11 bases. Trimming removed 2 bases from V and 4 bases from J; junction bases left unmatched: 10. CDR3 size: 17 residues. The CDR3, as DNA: TGTGCCAGCAGTTTAAGGGCCGGGACTAGCGGCTTATACGAGCAGTACTTC. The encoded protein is CASSLRAGTSGLYEQYF.

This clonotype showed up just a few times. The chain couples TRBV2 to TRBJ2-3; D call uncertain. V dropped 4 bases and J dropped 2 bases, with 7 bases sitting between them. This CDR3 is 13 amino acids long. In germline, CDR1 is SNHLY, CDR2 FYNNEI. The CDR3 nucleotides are TGTGCCAGCAGTGCCATTCTCACAGATACGCAGTATTTT. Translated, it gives CASSAILTDTQYF.

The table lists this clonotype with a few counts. The CDR3 DNA sequence: TGTGCCAGCAGTTTAGCGGGAGTGAGTGGCTACAATGAGCAGTTCTTC. Translating it yields CASSLAGVSGYNEQFF. The chain carries TRBV12-3 or TRBV12-4 and TRBJ2-1; weak D call: TRBD2 (5 bases). The V gene lost 0 bases and the J gene lost 3 bases, with 12 bases spanning the gap. The CDR3 has 16 amino acids.

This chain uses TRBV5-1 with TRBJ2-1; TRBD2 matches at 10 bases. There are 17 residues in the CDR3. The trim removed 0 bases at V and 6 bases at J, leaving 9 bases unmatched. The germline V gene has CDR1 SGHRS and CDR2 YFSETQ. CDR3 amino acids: CASSLASSGSPPNEQFF. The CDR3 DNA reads TGCGCCAGCAGCTTGGCATCTAGCGGGAGTCCCCCCAATGAGCAGTTCTTC.

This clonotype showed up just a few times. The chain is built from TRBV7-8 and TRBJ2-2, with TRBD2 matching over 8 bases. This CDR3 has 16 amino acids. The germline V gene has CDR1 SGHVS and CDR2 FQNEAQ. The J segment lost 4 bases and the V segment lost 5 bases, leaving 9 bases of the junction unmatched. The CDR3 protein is CASSPSGGVSTGELFF. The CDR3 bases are TGTGCCAGCAGCCCGAGCGGGGGAGTTAGCACCGGGGAGCTGTTTTTT.

DNA for the CDR3: TGCAGCGTGACCTCTCTCCCGGGAGGGTTTTTTTCAGATACGCAGTATTTT. Amino acid sequence: CSVTSLPGGFFSDTQYF. This chain connects TRBV29-1 to TRBJ2-3, with 8 bases lining up with TRBD2. CDR3 length equals 17 residues. The germline V gene has CDR1 SQVTM and CDR2 ANQGSEA. V was clipped by 6 bases and J by 4 bases; unmatched bases: 18.

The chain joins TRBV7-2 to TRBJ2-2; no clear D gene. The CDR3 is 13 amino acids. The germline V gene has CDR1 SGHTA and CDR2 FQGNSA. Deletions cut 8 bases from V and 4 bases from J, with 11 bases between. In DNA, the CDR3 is TGTGCCAGCGAGGAAGCCCCCACCGGGGAGCTGTTTTTT. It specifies CASEEAPTGELFF.